Listed below are T cell receptor beta chains from one sample, sequenced in a study of beta chain features in type 1 diabetes. TCRdb's table, derived via immunoSEQ multiplex PCR, lists solely in-frame clones and lacks some. Among about 650,000 clones listed, around 12% were seen once. The material sequenced was naive CD4+ T cells from blood. These receptors all stem from a young man with type 1 diabetes. CDR3s include the opening cysteine and the closing phenylalanine or tryptophan. Each record gives: CDR3 length, J gene, D gene, V gene, clone size, CDR3 protein, CDR3 DNA. The D gene is left open where the match is weak. Some rows have no size entry. The others give once, few or many, or a class for an expanded clone.

>11|TRBJ2-3|-|TRBV20-1|-
CSARGRDTQYF
TGCAGTGCTAGAGGCCGTGATACGCAGTATTTT
>14|TRBJ2-7|TRBD1|TRBV10-3|-
CAISGVTGQREQYF
TGTGCCATCAGTGGGGTGACAGGGCAGCGCGAGCAGTACTTC
>11|TRBJ2-5|-|TRBV7-9|-
CASSLSETQYF
TGTGCCAGCAGCTTAAGTGAGACCCAGTACTTC
>17|TRBJ2-2|-|TRBV11-3|few
CASRSSILRASAGELFF
TGTGCCAGCCGCTCGAGCATCCTAAGGGCTAGCGCCGGGGAGCTGTTTTTT
>13|TRBJ2-1|-|TRBV10-3|few
CAISVGLANEQFF
TGTGCCATCAGTGTGGGGCTAGCCAATGAGCAGTTCTTC
>11|TRBJ2-7|-|TRBV20-1|few
CSASDTYEQYF
TGCAGTGCCTCAGATACCTACGAGCAGTACTTC
>14|TRBJ2-5|TRBD1|TRBV7-7|few
CASSLYRGAETQYF
TGTGCCAGCTCCCTATACAGGGGAGCAGAGACCCAGTACTTC
>17|TRBJ2-2|-|TRBV15|-
CATSSARGQANTGELFF
TGTGCCACCAGCAGTGCTCGGGGGCAAGCGAACACCGGGGAGCTGTTTTTT
>13|TRBJ1-4|-|TRBV19|-
CASSMTRNEKLFF
TGTGCCAGTAGTATGACCCGTAATGAAAAACTGTTTTTT
>16|TRBJ1-1|-|TRBV9|few
CASSVGLAGRGTEAFF
TGTGCCAGCAGCGTAGGCCTGGCCGGTCGCGGCACTGAAGCTTTCTTT
>17|TRBJ1-5|TRBD1|TRBV27|few
CASSEGQGRKIGQPQHF
TGTGCCAGCAGTGAGGGACAGGGTCGGAAAATTGGGCAGCCCCAGCATTTT
>15|TRBJ1-2|-|TRBV4-2|once
CASSQETDVIYGYTF
TGTGCCAGCAGCCAAGAGACTGATGTGATCTATGGCTACACCTTC
>15|TRBJ2-7|TRBD1|TRBV11-2|few
CASSTPRDRATEQYF
TGTGCCAGCAGCACCCCCCGGGACAGGGCGACCGAGCAGTACTTC
>12|TRBJ2-7|-|TRBV18|few
CASSAGGDEQYF
TGTGCCAGCTCAGCAGGTGGGGACGAGCAGTACTTC
>14|TRBJ1-1|TRBD1|TRBV5-1|few
CASRTGNVGTEAFF
TGCGCCAGCAGGACAGGGAACGTCGGCACTGAAGCTTTCTTT
>13|TRBJ1-3|-|TRBV6-6|-
CASSQGSGNTIYF
TGTGCCAGCAGTCAAGGTTCTGGAAACACCATATATTTT
>18|TRBJ2-6|TRBD1|TRBV25-1|-
CASTTGTGGVAGANVLTF
TGTGCCAGCACGACCGGGACAGGGGGCGTGGCAGGGGCCAACGTCCTGACTTTC
>14|TRBJ2-2|-|TRBV4-2|-
CASSQAKNTGELFF
TGTGCCAGCAGCCAAGCTAAGAACACCGGGGAGCTGTTTTTT
>11|TRBJ2-1|-|TRBV20-1|-
CSAPVVPKQFF
TGCAGTGCTCCCGTAGTCCCGAAGCAGTTCTTC
>14|TRBJ1-2|-|TRBV14|-
CASSQSYRIGGYTF
TGTGCCAGCAGCCAGAGTTATCGGATTGGTGGCTACACCTTC
>13|TRBJ2-7|-|TRBV11-2|-
CASSFPHSYEQYF
TGTGCCAGCAGCTTTCCCCACTCCTACGAGCAGTACTTC
>16|TRBJ2-3|TRBD2|TRBV25-1|few
CASSEFETSGTDTQYF
TGTGCCAGCAGTGAATTTGAGACTAGCGGCACAGATACGCAGTATTTT
>17|TRBJ2-6|-|TRBV5-1|-
CASSQDSAFSGANVLTF
TGCGCCAGCAGCCAGGACAGTGCCTTCTCTGGGGCCAACGTCCTGACTTTC
>16|TRBJ2-5|-|TRBV18|-
CASSPSLTGLQETQYF
TGTGCCAGCTCACCATCCTTAACAGGTCTTCAAGAGACCCAGTACTTC
>16|TRBJ1-6|TRBD1|TRBV18|-
CASSPLPRQGNSPLHF
TGTGCCAGCTCACCTCTGCCAAGACAGGGGAATTCACCCCTCCACTTT
>15|TRBJ1-2|-|TRBV28|-
CASSDPPGASYGYTF
TGTGCCAGCAGTGACCCCCCGGGGGCCAGCTATGGCTACACCTTC
>14|TRBJ2-5|-|TRBV6-5|-
CASSYQVSKGTQYF
TGTGCCAGCAGTTACCAGGTCTCCAAGGGGACCCAGTACTTC
>14|TRBJ1-4|-|TRBV30|few
CAWTRTWANEKLFF
TGTGCCTGGACCCGGACATGGGCTAATGAAAAACTGTTTTTT
>15|TRBJ2-1|TRBD1|TRBV18|-
CASSPGQGASNEQFF
TGTGCCAGCTCCCCAGGACAGGGGGCATCGAATGAGCAGTTCTTC
>15|TRBJ2-1|TRBD2|TRBV7-9|-
CASNNRGGKDNEQFF
TGTGCCAGCAACAACCGGGGGGGAAAGGACAATGAGCAGTTCTTC
>14|TRBJ1-1|-|TRBV7-9|few
CASSPVGVRTEAFF
TGTGCCAGCAGCCCAGTAGGGGTAAGGACTGAAGCTTTCTTT
>13|TRBJ1-6|-|TRBV7-9|-
CAISLGGNSPLHF
TGTGCCATCAGCCTTGGGGGCAATTCACCCCTCCACTTT
>15|TRBJ1-5|-|TRBV9|-
CASSVTYGSNQPQHF
TGTGCCAGCAGCGTTACATACGGTAGCAATCAGCCCCAGCATTTT
>16|TRBJ2-6|-|TRBV10-3|few
CAISGGSGSGANVLTF
TGTGCCATCAGTGGTGGCTCGGGCTCTGGGGCCAACGTCCTGACTTTC
>12|TRBJ2-7|-|TRBV2|few
CASSDWGVEQYF
TGTGCCAGCAGTGACTGGGGAGTCGAGCAGTACTTC
>13|TRBJ2-7|TRBD1|TRBV5-1|few
CASTGTGINEQYF
TGCGCCAGCACCGGGACAGGGATAAACGAGCAGTACTTC
>14|TRBJ2-6|-|TRBV7-9|-
CASSFLSGANVLTF
TGTGCCAGCAGCTTCCTCTCTGGGGCCAACGTCCTGACTTTC
>18|TRBJ2-1|TRBD1|TRBV9|-
CASSVGDRGKSSYNEQFF
TGTGCCAGCAGCGTAGGGGACAGGGGAAAAAGCTCCTACAATGAGCAGTTCTTC
>12|TRBJ1-4|-|TRBV29-1|-
CSVRKGVEKLFF
TGCAGCGTCCGGAAGGGTGTTGAAAAACTGTTTTTT
>19|TRBJ2-5|-|TRBV7-9|-
CASSPLGPAGRGPKETQYF
TGTGCCAGCAGCCCCCTCGGACCCGCCGGTAGGGGACCGAAAGAGACCCAGTACTTC
>13|TRBJ2-1|-|TRBV28|many
CASLRRDYNEQFF
TGTGCCAGCCTTCGTCGGGACTACAATGAGCAGTTCTTC
>13|TRBJ2-7|-|TRBV7-9|-
CASSFGGDYEQYF
TGTGCCAGCAGCTTCGGGGGCGACTACGAGCAGTACTTC
>18|TRBJ2-6|-|TRBV7-2|few
CASSLGSHGGAGANVLTF
TGTGCCAGCAGCTTAGGTTCACACGGAGGGGCTGGGGCCAACGTCCTGACTTTC
>15|TRBJ1-4|-|TRBV7-9|few
CASSLDLEWNEKLFF
TGTGCCAGCAGCTTGGACCTGGAGTGGAATGAAAAACTGTTTTTT
>15|TRBJ2-2|-|TRBV5-1|once
CASSLWGEGTGELFF
TGCGCCAGCAGCTTGTGGGGTGAGGGAACCGGGGAGCTGTTTTTT
>14|TRBJ2-3|-|TRBV28|few
CASSPVGGTDTQYF
TGTGCCAGCAGTCCCGTGGGGGGCACAGATACGCAGTATTTT
>13|TRBJ2-1|TRBD1|TRBV19|few
CASSPDRGDEQFF
TGTGCCAGTAGTCCTGACAGGGGCGATGAGCAGTTCTTC
>15|TRBJ1-2|-|TRBV15|few
CATSRDLGFGGGYTF
TGTGCCACCAGCAGAGATCTCGGGTTTGGTGGTGGCTACACCTTC
>16|TRBJ2-7|TRBD1|TRBV5-1|-
CASSLPSGTGVHEQYF
TGCGCCAGCAGCCTGCCCTCCGGGACAGGGGTCCACGAGCAGTACTTC
>15|TRBJ1-6|-|TRBV5-4|few
CASSLEDRHNSPLHF
TGTGCCAGCAGCTTGGAGGACAGACACAATTCACCCCTCCACTTT
>14|TRBJ1-2|TRBD1|TRBV5-4|-
CASRARDRGYGYTF
TGTGCCAGCCGCGCCCGGGACAGAGGCTATGGCTACACCTTC